This T cell receptor (beta chain) is from a study of blood T cells in healthy people across ages (dated by TCRdb to between 2015 and 2017). With regard to the full study: In model experiments, template switching captured about one uniquely barcoded TCR beta cDNA molecule for every two T cells. The study measured age-related changes in TCR beta repertoire diversity using deep sequencing normalized with unique cDNA molecular identifiers. Four age groups were formed from the donors: young (average 16 years), middle-aged (approximately 40), aged (about 68) and long-lived (less than 85). To avoid experimental bias, donors of different ages were spread randomly across the sequencing lanes. Two additional independent replicas of 1 million unique cDNA reads from the same blood draw were analyzed for two donors (one aged 18 to 29 and one aged 80 or older).

Library generation was performed with 5' RACE. The instrument given in TCRdb is Illumina HiSeq 2500. A second PCR of roughly 7 to 11 cycles was performed with a sample-barcoded 5' primer and a J-beta primer mix. A unique molecular identifier was introduced onto each TCR beta cDNA molecule by a template-switch 5' adaptor carrying 12 random nucleotides. At least 2.5 million CDR3-containing paired-end reads were obtained from each sample. The Mint cDNA synthesis kit, primed by a TRBC-specific oligonucleotide, was used to synthesize first-strand cDNA from all RNA. After uracil-DNA glycosylase treatment, a first 18-cycle PCR used universal primers M1SS and BC2_uni_R on all cDNA. Per the authors' processing: For normalization, 1 million high-quality reads were randomly selected from each sample, with every read carrying a distinct molecular identifier. Instead of being binned into consensus sequences, reads that shared molecular identifiers were thrown out. MiTCR, set to a Q25 quality threshold and the strictest error-elimination algorithm, was used for CDR3 identification, clonotype clustering and error correction. A nonparametric unseen species model using Euler transformation provided a lower-bound estimate of total TCR beta diversity. TCRdb trimmed the raw reads at Q25, called clones with MiXCR and kept productive beta chains. Each entry merges the rows of one CDR3 protein and shows their most common DNA and genes. The authors' filters were not applied to this entry. The sample table lists fewer than 900,000 distinct CDR3 sequences, about 37% of them with a count of one. In total, the top ten clones hold about an eighth of the sample.

The CDR3 spans 15 residues, from the cysteine through the phenylalanine. Kept here is only the CDR3 DNA, which spans 45 bases and is read in frame from base 1. V is reduced by 0 bases and J by 1 base, leaving a spacing of 10 bases between them. From the germline V gene (reference sequence), CDR1 is SGHKS and CDR2 is YYEKEE. The roughly 38 donors, aged about 6 to 95 years, were systemically healthy Caucasian individuals from Russia. Roughly 10 milliliters of peripheral blood were drawn from each donor into EDTA-treated Vacutainer tubes. Ficoll-Paque density-gradient centrifugation was used to isolate PBMCs, with at least 6.5 million per sample. Trizol reagent was used to extract total RNA from the PBMCs, yielding at least 5.5 micrograms per sample. The percentages of naive CD45RAhigh/CD27high T cells were determined by flow cytometry on a PBMC aliquot from every donor. Study-level results and caveats: Because donor CMV infection status was unknown, age-related changes in expanded clonotypes were potentially confounded. As age increased, observed TCR beta diversity per million T cells dropped in a roughly linear way, and a significant reduction was already evident by age about 40. The percentage of naive T cells measured by flow cytometry correlated strongly with observed TCR beta diversity. Estimates of total diversity based on one million sequenced T cells were regarded as lower bounds and as underestimates. Compared with the aged group, more naive CD4+ T cells, fewer expanded clones and increased TCR diversity were shown by the long-lived group, suggesting age selection. Because profiling used bulk unsorted PBMCs, naive and antigen-experienced compartments could not be compared conclusively.

Comments on this clonotype: Its binding antigen is unknown. Qualities for individual bases were not recorded, and no much larger clone is one base off.

The sequence came from a man aged 18-30 years in good health. The sequenced material came from blood. The rearranged chain carries TRBV5-5 and TRBJ1-1, with the D gene call left open. The CDR3 region has the sequence CASSLVGGRNTEAFF. The sequenced DNA: TGTGCCAGCAGCTTGGTGGGAGGGAGGAACACTGAAGCTTTCTTT.